This T cell receptor beta chain was retrieved from a study of blood T cell repertoires in COVID-19. In the original processing: Amplification of reference gene primers provided the estimated nucleated cell counts. Assay: immunoSEQ multiplex PCR; the TCRdb copy retains only in-frame clones and omits some. V, J and clone size were drawn from that table, and D and trimming were deduced from the DNA. Of about 310,000 clones listed, roughly 88% are singletons. CDR1 ENHRY and CDR2 SYGVKD come from the germline V gene. V trimming: 4 bases; J trimming: 2 bases; junction bases outside the gene matches: 5. The CDR3 runs 16 residues. Those enrolled, adults aged 18 to 89 years, came from some 23 US areas.

The source is a man in his thirties or forties who had recovered from COVID-19. Sequenced input: PBMCs or T cells enriched from blood (not recorded which). This chain connects TRBV10-3 to TRBJ1-5; 10 bases are a match to TRBD1. CDR3 nucleotides: TGTGCCATCAGTGGCCCTGGGACAGGGGGCAATCAGCCCCAGCATTTT. This sequence encodes CAISGPGTGGNQPQHF.